Each of the 7 T cell receptor beta chains below was sequenced from the same sample in a study of identical twins. MiXCR, run by TCRdb on the 5' RACE reads, gives a single entry per CDR3 protein. The sample records some 900,000 distinct CDR3 sequences, around 12% being singletons. These data also featured in a second study, about yellow fever vaccine responses in identical twins.

The sequenced material came from PBMCs. These receptors all come from a woman aged 18-29 years in good health.

This clonotype was detected only a few times. The chain has TRBV2 and TRBJ2-7; D gene uncertain. Trimming left V 8 bases short and J 2 bases short, with 19 bases between. Germline CDR1 reads SNHLY; CDR2 reads FYNNEI. This CDR3 spans 15 amino acids. In DNA, the CDR3 is TGTGCCAGCTCCCCAACAGATATCAGCGCCTACGAGCAGTACGTC. Residues: CASSPTDISAYEQYV.

Concerning this clonotype: Germline and junction disagree at one end, which may indicate a read error. The chain carries TRBV12-3 or TRBV12-4 and TRBJ1-1; D may be TRBD1 (5 bases). This CDR3 spans 15 amino acids. CDR3 amino acids: CASRLVGGRSGGAFF. CDR3 nucleotide sequence: TGTGCCAGCAGATTAGTGGGGGGACGGTCCGGGGGAGCTTTCTTT.

V is TRBV29-1 and J is TRBJ2-1; D not resolved. The V gene lost 5 bases and the J gene lost 7 bases, with 9 bases spanning the gap. CDR1 and CDR2 (germline): SQVTM, ANQGSEA. There are 11 residues in the CDR3. The CDR3 DNA is TGCAGCGTTTTAGGTTCAAATGAGCAGTTCTTC. Amino acid sequence: CSVLGSNEQFF.

This clonotype was counted many times. The V and J genes are TRBV6-1 and TRBJ1-1; possibly TRBD1 for D (5 bases). The CDR3 spans 16 residues. Germline values: CDR1 MNHNS, CDR2 SASEGT. V was pared by 6 bases and J by 1 base, with 18 bases between. The CDR3 DNA sequence: TGTGCCAGCAGCCGGCTCACGGGCAGGGCGAACACTGAAGCTTTCTTT. Translating gives CASSRLTGRANTEAFF.

The chain recombines TRBV10-3 with TRBJ2-1; possibly TRBD1 or TRBD2 for D (5 bases each). Trimming left V 6 bases short and J 5 bases short, with 5 bases between. CDR3 size: 11 residues. CDR1 is ENHRY, CDR2 SYGVKD, per germline. DNA for the CDR3: TGTGCCATCAGGGGGGACAATGAGCAGTTCTTC. Translating gives CAIRGDNEQFF.

The rearrangement links TRBV4-1 to TRBJ2-1, with TRBD2 matching 7 bases. With V trimmed by 5 bases and J by 0 bases, 7 bases remained unmatched. CDR3 length: 16 residues. In germline, CDR1 is MGHRA, CDR2 YSYEKL. The CDR3 DNA reads TGCGCCAGCAGCTCTGAGCGGGGTAGCTCCTACAATGAGCAGTTCTTC. Translation gives CASSSERGSSYNEQFF.

In its sample, this clonotype was seen many times. The chain employs TRBV24-1 and TRBJ1-5; D remains ambiguous. CDR1 is KGHDR and CDR2 is SFDVKD in the germline V gene. The V gene lost 2 bases and the J gene lost 2 bases, with 6 bases spanning the gap. The CDR3 is 14 residues long. CDR3 sequence: CATSDYTGNQPQHF. CDR3 nucleotides: TGTGCCACCAGTGATTATACAGGCAATCAGCCCCAGCATTTT.